Described below is a single T cell receptor (beta chain) sequence and its context. CDR1 is SGHTA, CDR2 FQGNSA, per germline. This CDR3 is built from 14 residues. V shed 7 bases and J 8 bases; nucleotides not matched to a gene: 10. This sample stems from a study of cytomegalovirus exposure and HLA in healthy donors. This PCR relied on a set of 60 Vbeta primers and 13 Jbeta primers. Here immunoSEQ multiplex PCR was the method, and the copy in TCRdb shows in-frame clones only, minus some. The table records almost 200,000 clones, roughly 77% of them present only once. The specimen sequenced was PBMCs. This TCR was recovered from a male donor in good health and CMV-seropositive. V usage is TRBV7-2 and J usage is TRBJ1-4; 7 bases map to TRBD1. The CDR3, as DNA: TGTGCCAGCACTTTAGGGGGCCTAGGGGAAAAACTGTTTTTT. Translation: CASTLGGLGEKLFF.